This T cell receptor (beta chain) was sequenced for a study of T-cell reconstitution after alpha-beta-depleted transplantation in children. In its sample, this clonotype was seen a few times. The authors prepared the TCRbeta library with unique molecular identifiers. TCRdb independently ran MiXCR on the PCR reads; one entry per CDR3 protein. This table holds almost 250,000 distinct CDR3 sequences, about a quarter found once. The CDR3 consists of 16 residues. V lost 6 bases, J lost 5 bases, and 9 bases stayed unmatched. This clonotype was obtained from a girl aged 2 to 9 with Fanconi anemia, due to receive a stem cell transplant. The gene calls are TRBV12-3 or TRBV12-4 and TRBJ2-3; 12 bases match TRBD2. The specimen was PBMCs, collected before TCRalphabeta/CD19-depleted stem cell transplant. The CDR3 DNA sequence: TGTGCCAGCAGAAGCGGACTAGCGGGGAGAGTAGATACGCAGTATTTT. It encodes CASRSGLAGRVDTQYF.